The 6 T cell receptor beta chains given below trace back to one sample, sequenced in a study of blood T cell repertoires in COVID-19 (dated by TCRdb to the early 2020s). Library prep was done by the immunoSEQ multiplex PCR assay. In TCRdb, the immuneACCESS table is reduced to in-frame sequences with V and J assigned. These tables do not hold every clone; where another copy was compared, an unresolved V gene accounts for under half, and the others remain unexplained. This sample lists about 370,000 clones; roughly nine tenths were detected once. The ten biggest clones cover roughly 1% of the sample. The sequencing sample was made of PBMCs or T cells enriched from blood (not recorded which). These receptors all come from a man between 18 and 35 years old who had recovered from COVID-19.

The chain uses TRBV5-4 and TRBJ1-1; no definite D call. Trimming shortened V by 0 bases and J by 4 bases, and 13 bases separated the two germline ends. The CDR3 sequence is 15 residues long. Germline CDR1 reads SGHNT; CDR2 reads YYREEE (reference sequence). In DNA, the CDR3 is TGTGCCAGCAGCTTGGTAGGTAGTCGCGGCACTGAAGCTTTCTTT. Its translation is CASSLVGSRGTEAFF.

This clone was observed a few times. The CDR3 loop reads CASSFWTGRREKLFF. The CDR3 DNA reads TGTGCCAGCAGTTTTTGGACAGGGAGGCGGGAAAAACTGTTTTTT. This chain joins TRBV28 and TRBJ1-4, with TRBD1 identical over 8 bases. This CDR3 is built from 15 residues. Trimming took 3 bases from V and 8 from J; bases not matched to a gene: 8. Germline V gene lookup returns CDR1 MDHEN and CDR2 SYDVKM.

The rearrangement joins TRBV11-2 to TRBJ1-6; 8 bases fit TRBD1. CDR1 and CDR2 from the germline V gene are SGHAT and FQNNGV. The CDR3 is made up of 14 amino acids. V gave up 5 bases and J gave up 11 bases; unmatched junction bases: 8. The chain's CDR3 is CASSNSGGAAPLHF. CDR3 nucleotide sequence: TGTGCCAGCAGCAACTCAGGGGGCGCGGCACCCCTCCACTTT. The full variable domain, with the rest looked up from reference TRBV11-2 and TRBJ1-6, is EAGVAQSPRYKIIEKRQSVAFWCNPISGHATLYWYQQILGQGPKLLIQFQNNGVVDDSQLPKDRFSAERLKGVDSTLKIQPAKLEDSAVYLCASSNSGGAAPLHFGNGTRLTVT.

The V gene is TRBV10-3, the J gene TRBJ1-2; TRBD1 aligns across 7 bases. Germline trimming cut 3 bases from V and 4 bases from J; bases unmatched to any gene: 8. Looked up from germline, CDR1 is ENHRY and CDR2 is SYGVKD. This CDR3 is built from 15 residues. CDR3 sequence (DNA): TGTGCCATCAGTGATCCCCGGGCAGGGGGCTATGGCTACACCTTC. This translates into CAISDPRAGGYGYTF.

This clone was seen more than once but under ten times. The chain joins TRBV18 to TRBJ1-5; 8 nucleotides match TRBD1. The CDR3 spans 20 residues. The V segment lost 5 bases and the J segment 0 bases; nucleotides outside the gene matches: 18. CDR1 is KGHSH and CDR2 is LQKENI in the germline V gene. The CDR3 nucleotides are TGTGCCAGCTCATTCGTGGCCGGGACAGGAGGACCTTATAGCAATCAGCCCCAGCATTTT. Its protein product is CASSFVAGTGGPYSNQPQHF.

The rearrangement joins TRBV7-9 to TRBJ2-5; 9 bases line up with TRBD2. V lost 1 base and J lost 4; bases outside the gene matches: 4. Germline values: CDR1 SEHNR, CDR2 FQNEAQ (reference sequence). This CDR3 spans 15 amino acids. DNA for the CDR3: TGTGCCAGCAGCTTAGGGCTAGCGGGGATAGAGACCCAGTACTTC. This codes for CASSLGLAGIETQYF.